This T cell receptor beta chain was profiled in a study of T cell responses to AZD1222 COVID-19 vaccine. Regarding this clone: Its antigen remains unknown.

The germline gives CDR1 SGHDN, CDR2 FVKESK. This CDR3 has 13 amino acids. V was cut by 4 bases and J by 9 bases, with 13 bases left in between. The study, taken as a whole, reports: The donor cohort was predominantly white British with a female majority, and clonal diversity may have been underestimated.

Using immunoSEQ multiplex PCR, the repertoire was profiled, and TCRdb retains in-frame clones only, with some absent. The repertoire holds 40,000 to 55,000 clones, with over 85% as singletons. The receptor was isolated from an adult who received the AZD1222 COVID-19 vaccine. Sequences were derived from peripheral blood, sampled 28 days after the second AZD1222 dose. V and J are TRBV14 and TRBJ2-1; a possible D gene is TRBD2 (5 bases). In nucleotides, the CDR3 is TGTGCCAGCAGCCCCTCCCGGGGTAGTGAGCAGTTCTTC. It encodes CASSPSRGSEQFF.